The clone carrying this T cell receptor beta chain has only a few counts. The target antigen is unknown. The entry originates in a study of identical twins. The length of the CDR3 is 19 residues. V trimming: 4 bases; J trimming: 0 bases; junction bases outside the gene matches: 13. From germline, CDR1 is SGDLS and CDR2 YYNGEE. The study's findings and limits: Conclusions leaned on cross-sectional statistical analysis and did not track the same donors over time. Compared with models, monozygotic twins showed more out-of-frame TCR alpha sharing.

Addition of a universal primer site occurred through template switching, and cDNA carried unique molecular identifiers. TCRdb re-called the 5' RACE reads with MiXCR, one entry per CDR3 protein. The sample shows around 240,000 distinct CDR3 sequences, under 12% of them seen only once. The sample consisted of memory T cells sorted from blood. The TCR comes from a man over 45 in good health. The chain is built from TRBV9 and TRBJ2-6; the match to TRBD1 covers 7 bases. CDR3 nucleotide sequence: TGTGCCAGCAGCTCACCTGGGTGGGACAGCCACTCTGGGGCCAACGTCCTGACTTTC. It is translated as CASSSPGWDSHSGANVLTF.